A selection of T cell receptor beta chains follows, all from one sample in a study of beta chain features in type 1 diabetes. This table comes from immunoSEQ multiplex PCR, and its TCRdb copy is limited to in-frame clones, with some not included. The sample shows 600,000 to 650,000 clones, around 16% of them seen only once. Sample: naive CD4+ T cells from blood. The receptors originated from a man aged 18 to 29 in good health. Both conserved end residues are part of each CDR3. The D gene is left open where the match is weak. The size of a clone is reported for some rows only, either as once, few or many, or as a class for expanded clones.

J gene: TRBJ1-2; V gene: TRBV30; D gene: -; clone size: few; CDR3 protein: CAWNPSTAYSEVNYGYTF; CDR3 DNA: TGTGCCTGGAACCCCTCGACAGCCTATTCGGAGGTTAACTATGGCTACACCTTC
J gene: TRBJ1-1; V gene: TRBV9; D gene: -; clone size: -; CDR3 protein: CASSVAADTEAFF; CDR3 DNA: TGTGCCAGCAGCGTAGCAGCGGACACTGAAGCTTTCTTT
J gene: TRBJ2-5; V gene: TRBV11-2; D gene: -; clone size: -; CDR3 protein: CASSLEWAGVETQYF; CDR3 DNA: TGTGCCAGCAGCTTAGAGTGGGCAGGGGTCGAGACCCAGTACTTC
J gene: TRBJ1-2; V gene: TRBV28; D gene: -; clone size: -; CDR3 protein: CASSFGRQEYGYTF; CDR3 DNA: TGTGCCAGCAGTTTCGGGAGACAAGAATATGGCTACACCTTC
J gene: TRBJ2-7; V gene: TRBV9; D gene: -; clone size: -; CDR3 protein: CASSVESTEQYF; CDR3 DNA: TGTGCCAGCAGCGTAGAAAGTACCGAGCAGTACTTC
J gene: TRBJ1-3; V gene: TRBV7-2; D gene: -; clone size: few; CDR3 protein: CASSYLQGSGNTIYF; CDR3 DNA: TGTGCCAGCAGCTATTTACAGGGAAGTGGAAACACCATATATTTT
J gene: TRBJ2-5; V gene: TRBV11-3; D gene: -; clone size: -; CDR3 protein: CASSLDTRIGGKEETQYF; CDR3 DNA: TGTGCCAGCAGCTTAGACACTCGGATCGGGGGAAAAGAAGAGACCCAGTACTTC
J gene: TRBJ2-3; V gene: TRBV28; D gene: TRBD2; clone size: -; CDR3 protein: CASSLLAGGTDTQYF; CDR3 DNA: TGTGCCAGCAGTTTACTAGCGGGCGGAACAGATACGCAGTATTTT
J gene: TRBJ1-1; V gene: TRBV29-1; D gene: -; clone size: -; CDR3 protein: CSVAHRNTEAFF; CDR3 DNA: TGCAGCGTCGCCCATCGGAACACTGAAGCTTTCTTT
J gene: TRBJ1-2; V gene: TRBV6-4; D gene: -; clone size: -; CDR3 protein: CASSETPTYGYTF; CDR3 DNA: TGTGCCAGCAGTGAAACCCCCACCTATGGCTACACCTTC
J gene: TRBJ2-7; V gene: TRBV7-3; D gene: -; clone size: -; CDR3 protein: CASSLRPSGGSHEQYF; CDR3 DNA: TGTGCCAGCAGCTTACGGCCGTCGGGTGGGTCCCACGAGCAGTACTTC
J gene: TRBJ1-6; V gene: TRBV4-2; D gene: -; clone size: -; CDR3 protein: CASSQEGQGDSPLHF; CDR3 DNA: TGTGCCAGCAGCCAAGAGGGTCAGGGTGATTCACCCCTCCACTTT
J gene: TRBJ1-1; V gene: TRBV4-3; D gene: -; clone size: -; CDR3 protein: CASSQDPQGNTEAFF; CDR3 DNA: TGCGCCAGCAGCCAAGATCCGCAGGGGAACACTGAAGCTTTCTTT
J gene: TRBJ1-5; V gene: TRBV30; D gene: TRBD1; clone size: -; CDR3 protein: CAWSVTGGLNQPQHF; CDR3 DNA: TGTGCCTGGAGTGTTACAGGGGGCCTCAATCAGCCCCAGCATTTT
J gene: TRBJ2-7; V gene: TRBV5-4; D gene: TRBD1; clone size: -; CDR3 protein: CASSSKTGETYEQYF; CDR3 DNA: TGTGCCAGCAGCTCGAAGACAGGGGAAACCTACGAGCAGTACTTC
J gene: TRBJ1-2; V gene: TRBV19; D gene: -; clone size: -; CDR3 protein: CASSILPGGYTF; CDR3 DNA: TGTGCCAGTAGTATACTCCCAGGAGGCTACACCTTC
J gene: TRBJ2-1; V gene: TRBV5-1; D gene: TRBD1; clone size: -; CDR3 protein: CASSYGTGFYNEQFF; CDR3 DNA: TGCGCCAGCAGCTACGGGACAGGGTTCTACAATGAGCAGTTCTTC
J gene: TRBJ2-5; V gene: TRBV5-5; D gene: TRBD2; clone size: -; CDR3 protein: CASRPAGVETQYF; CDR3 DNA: TGTGCCAGCAGACCAGCGGGGGTTGAGACCCAGTACTTC
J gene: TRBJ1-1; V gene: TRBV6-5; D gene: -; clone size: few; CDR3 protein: CASSGASFITEAFF; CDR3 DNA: TGTGCCAGCAGCGGAGCCAGTTTCATCACTGAAGCTTTCTTT
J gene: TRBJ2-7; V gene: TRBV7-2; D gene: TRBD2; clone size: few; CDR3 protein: CASSLTLLAGVYEQYF; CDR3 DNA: TGTGCCAGCAGCTTAACGCTTCTAGCGGGAGTCTACGAGCAGTACTTC
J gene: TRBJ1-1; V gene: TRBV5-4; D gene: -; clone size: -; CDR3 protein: CASSTRTENTEAFF; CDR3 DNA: TGTGCCAGCAGCACTCGGACAGAGAACACTGAAGCTTTCTTT
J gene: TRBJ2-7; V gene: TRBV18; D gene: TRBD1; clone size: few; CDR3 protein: CASSPPGGYEQYF; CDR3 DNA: TGTGCCAGCTCGCCGCCAGGGGGCTACGAGCAGTACTTC
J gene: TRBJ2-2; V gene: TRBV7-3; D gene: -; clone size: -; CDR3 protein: CASSSPAALNTGELFF; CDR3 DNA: TGTGCCAGCAGCTCACCGGCAGCATTGAACACCGGGGAGCTGTTTTTT
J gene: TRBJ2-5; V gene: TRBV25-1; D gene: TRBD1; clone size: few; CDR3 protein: CASSDLGFPGQGMRTQYF; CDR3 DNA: TGTGCCAGCAGTGATTTGGGGTTCCCGGGACAGGGAATGAGGACCCAGTACTTC
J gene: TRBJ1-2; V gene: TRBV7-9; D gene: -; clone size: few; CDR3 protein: CASSSREGRGDYGYTF; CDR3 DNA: TGTGCCAGCAGCTCCAGGGAAGGTCGGGGCGACTATGGCTACACCTTC
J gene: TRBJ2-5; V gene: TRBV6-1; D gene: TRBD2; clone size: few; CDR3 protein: CASFGLGLAQETQYF; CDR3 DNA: TGTGCCAGTTTCGGCCTGGGACTAGCGCAAGAGACCCAGTACTTC
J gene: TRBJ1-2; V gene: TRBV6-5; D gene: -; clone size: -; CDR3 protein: CASSYSARANYGYTF; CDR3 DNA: TGTGCCAGCAGTTACTCAGCCAGGGCGAACTATGGCTACACCTTC
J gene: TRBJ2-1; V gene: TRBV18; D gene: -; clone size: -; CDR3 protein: CASSPDRGEQFF; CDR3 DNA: TGTGCCAGCTCACCTGACCGGGGGGAGCAGTTCTTC
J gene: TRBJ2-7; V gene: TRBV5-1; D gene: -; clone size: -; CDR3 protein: CASSLGSVTPYEQYF; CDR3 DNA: TGCGCCAGCAGCTTGGGGTCAGTTACCCCCTACGAGCAGTACTTC
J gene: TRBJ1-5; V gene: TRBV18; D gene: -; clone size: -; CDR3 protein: CASSLFSNQPQHF; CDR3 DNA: TGTGCCAGCTCACTCTTTAGCAATCAGCCCCAGCATTTT
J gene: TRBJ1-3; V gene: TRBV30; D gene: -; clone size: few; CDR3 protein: CAWSSGGHSGNTIYF; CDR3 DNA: TGTGCCTGGAGTTCCGGGGGCCACTCTGGAAACACCATATATTTT
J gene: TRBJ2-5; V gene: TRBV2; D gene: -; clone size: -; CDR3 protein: CASSDGGLAPKETQYF; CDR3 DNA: TGTGCCAGCAGTGATGGGGGGTTAGCACCCAAAGAGACCCAGTACTTC
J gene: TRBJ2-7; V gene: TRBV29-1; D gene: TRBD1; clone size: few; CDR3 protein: CSATDRDGYEQYF; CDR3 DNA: TGCAGCGCCACGGACAGGGACGGATACGAGCAGTACTTC
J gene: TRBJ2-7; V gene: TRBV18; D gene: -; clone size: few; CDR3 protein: CASSPVGDTYYEQYF; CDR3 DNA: TGTGCCAGCTCACCAGTGGGGGACACCTATTACGAGCAGTACTTC